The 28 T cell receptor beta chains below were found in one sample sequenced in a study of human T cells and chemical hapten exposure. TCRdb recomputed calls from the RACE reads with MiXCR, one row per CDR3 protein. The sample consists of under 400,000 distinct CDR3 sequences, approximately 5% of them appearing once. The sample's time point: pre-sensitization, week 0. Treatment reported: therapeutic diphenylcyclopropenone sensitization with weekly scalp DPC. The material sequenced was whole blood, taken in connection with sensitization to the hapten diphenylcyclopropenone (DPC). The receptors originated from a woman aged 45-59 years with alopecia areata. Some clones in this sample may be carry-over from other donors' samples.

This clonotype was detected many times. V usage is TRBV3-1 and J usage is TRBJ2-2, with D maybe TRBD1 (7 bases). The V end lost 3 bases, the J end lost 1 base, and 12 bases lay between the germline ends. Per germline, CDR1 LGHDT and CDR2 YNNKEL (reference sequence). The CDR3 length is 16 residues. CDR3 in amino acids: CASSQGRDRNTGELFF. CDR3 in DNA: TGTGCCAGCAGCCAGGGGCGGGACAGGAACACCGGGGAGCTGTTTTTT.

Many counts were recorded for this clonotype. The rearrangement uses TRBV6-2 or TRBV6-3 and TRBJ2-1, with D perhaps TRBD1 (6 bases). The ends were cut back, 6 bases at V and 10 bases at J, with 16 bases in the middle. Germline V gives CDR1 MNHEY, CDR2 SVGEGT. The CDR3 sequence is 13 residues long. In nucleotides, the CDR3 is TGTGCCAGCAGCCTACAGGGTCCCGTAGAGCAGTTCTTC. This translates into CASSLQGPVEQFF.

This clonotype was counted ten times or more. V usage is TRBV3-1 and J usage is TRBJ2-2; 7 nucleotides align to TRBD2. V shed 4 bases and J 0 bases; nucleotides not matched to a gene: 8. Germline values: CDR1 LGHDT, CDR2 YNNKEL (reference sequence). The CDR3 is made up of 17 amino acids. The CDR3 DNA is TGTGCCAGCAGCCGACCCAGAGCGGGGTCGAACACCGGGGAGCTGTTTTTT. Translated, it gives CASSRPRAGSNTGELFF. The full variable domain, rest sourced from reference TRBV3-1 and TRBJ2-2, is DTAVSQTPKYLVTQMGNDKSIKCEQNLGHDTMYWYKQDSKKFLKIMFSYNNKELIINETVPNRFSPKSPDKAHLNLHINSLELGDSAVYFCASSRPRAGSNTGELFFGEGSRLTVL.

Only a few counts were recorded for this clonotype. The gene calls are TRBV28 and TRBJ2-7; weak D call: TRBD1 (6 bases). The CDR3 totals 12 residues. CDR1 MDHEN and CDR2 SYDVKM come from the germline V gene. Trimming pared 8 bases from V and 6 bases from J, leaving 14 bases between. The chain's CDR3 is CASAGVGGEQYF. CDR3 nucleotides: TGTGCCAGCGCAGGGGTAGGCGGCGAGCAGTACTTC.

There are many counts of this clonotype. The CDR3 here is CASSQRTALEAFF. CDR3 DNA: TGTGCCAGCAGCCAAAGGACAGCGCTTGAAGCTTTCTTT. The V and J genes are TRBV7-2 and TRBJ1-1, with D perhaps TRBD1 (6 bases). V lost 5 bases to trimming and J lost 7 bases, with 14 bases between them. CDR1 is SGHTA and CDR2 is FQGNSA in the germline V gene. CDR3 length equals 13 residues.

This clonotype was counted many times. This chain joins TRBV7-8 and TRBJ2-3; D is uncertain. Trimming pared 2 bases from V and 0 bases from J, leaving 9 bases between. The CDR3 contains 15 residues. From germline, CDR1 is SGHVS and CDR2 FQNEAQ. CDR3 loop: CASSLMPRSTDTQYF. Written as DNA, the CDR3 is TGTGCCAGCAGCTTAATGCCACGGAGCACAGATACGCAGTATTTT.

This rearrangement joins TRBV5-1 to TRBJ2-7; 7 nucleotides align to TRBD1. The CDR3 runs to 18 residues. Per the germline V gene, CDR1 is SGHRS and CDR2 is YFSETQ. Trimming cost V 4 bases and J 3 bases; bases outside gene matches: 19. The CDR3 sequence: CASSGMKTGQVPGYEQYF. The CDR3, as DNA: TGCGCCAGCAGCGGGATGAAGACCGGACAGGTACCGGGCTACGAGCAGTACTTC.

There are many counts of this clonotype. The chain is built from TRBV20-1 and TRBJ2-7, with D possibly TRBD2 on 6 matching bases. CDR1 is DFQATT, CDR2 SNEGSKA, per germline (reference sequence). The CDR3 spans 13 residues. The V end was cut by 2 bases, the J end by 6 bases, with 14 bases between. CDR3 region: CSARPLLAPEQYF. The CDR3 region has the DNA TGCAGTGCTAGACCCTTACTAGCTCCCGAGCAGTACTTC.

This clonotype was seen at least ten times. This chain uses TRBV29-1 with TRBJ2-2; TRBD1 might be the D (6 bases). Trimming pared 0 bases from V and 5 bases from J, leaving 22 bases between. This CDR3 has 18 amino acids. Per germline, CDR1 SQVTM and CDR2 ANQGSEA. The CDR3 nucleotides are TGCAGCGTTGAAGAGGGCGACCCACAGGGCTCGGGAACCGGGGAGCTGTTTTTT. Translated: CSVEEGDPQGSGTGELFF.

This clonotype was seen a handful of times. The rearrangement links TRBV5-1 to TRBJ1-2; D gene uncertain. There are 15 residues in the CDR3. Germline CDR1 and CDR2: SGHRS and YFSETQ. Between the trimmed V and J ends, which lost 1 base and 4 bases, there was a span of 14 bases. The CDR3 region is CASSLTGGNPYGYTF. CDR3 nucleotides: TGCGCCAGCAGCTTGACGGGCGGAAACCCCTATGGCTACACCTTC.

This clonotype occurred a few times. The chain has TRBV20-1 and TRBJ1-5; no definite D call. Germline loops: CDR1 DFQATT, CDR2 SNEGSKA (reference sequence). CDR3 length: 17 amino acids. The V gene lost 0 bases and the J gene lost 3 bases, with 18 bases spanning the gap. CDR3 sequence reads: CSARDLEGLGNNQPQHF. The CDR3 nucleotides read TGCAGTGCTAGAGATCTCGAGGGTCTGGGTAACAATCAGCCCCAGCATTTT.

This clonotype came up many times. For the CDR3, the DNA is TGCAGTGCTAGATCATACAGGGACGGAAACACCATATATTTT. This translates into CSARSYRDGNTIYF. V and J are TRBV20-1 and TRBJ1-3, with D perhaps matching TRBD1 (6 bases). The CDR3 loop spans 14 amino acids. The germline CDR1 and CDR2 sequences are DFQATT and SNEGSKA (reference sequence). V lost 2 bases and J lost 4, with 12 bases in between.

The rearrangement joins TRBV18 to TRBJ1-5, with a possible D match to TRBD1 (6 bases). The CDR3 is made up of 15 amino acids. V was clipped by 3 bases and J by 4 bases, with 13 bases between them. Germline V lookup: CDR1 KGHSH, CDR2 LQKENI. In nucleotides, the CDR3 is TGTGCCAGCTCACCGGGATGGGGGCGAAATCAGCCCCAGCATTTT. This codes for CASSPGWGRNQPQHF.

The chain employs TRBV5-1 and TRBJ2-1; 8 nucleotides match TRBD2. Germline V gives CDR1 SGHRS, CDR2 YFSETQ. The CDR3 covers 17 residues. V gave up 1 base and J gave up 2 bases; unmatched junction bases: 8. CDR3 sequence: CASSLFSRGGTYNEQFF. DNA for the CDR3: TGCGCCAGCAGCTTGTTTAGCCGGGGGGGAACCTACAATGAGCAGTTCTTC. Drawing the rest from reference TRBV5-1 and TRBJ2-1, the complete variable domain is KAGVTQTPRYLIKTRGQQVTLSCSPISGHRSVSWYQQTPGQGLQFLFEYFSETQRNKGNFPGRFSGRQFSNSRSEMNVSTLELGDSALYLCASSLFSRGGTYNEQFFGPGTRLTVL.

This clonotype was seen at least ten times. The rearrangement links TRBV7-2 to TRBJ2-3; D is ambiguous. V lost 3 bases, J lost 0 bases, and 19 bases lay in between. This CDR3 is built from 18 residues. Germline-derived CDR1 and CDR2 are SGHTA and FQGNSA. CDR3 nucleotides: TGTGCCAGCAGCTTCCGCGTCGACGCCCTGGCTAGCACAGATACGCAGTATTTT. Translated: CASSFRVDALASTDTQYF.

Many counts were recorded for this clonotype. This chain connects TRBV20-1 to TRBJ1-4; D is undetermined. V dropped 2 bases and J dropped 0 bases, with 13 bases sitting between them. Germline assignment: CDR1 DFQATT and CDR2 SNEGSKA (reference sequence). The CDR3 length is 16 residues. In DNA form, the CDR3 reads TGCAGTGCTAGAAGCCTACAATCTGCAACTAATGAAAAACTGTTTTTT. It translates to CSARSLQSATNEKLFF.

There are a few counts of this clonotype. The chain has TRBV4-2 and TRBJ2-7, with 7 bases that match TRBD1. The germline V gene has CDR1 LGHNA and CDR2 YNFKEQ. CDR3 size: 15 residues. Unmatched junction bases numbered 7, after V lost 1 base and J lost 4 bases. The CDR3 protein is CASSQGLGQTYEQYF. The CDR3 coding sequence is TGTGCCAGCAGCCAAGGCCTGGGACAGACTTACGAGCAGTACTTC.

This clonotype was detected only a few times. The CDR3 DNA is TGTGCCAGCAGCTTAGGTATAGCGGGAGGGCCCGGAGATACGCAGTATTTT. This sequence encodes CASSLGIAGGPGDTQYF. The chain employs TRBV7-2 and TRBJ2-3; TRBD2 agrees at 11 bases. V lost 1 base to trimming and J lost 5 bases; unmatched junction nucleotides: 8. Germline V gene data show CDR1 as SGHTA and CDR2 as FQGNSA. This CDR3 spans 17 amino acids.

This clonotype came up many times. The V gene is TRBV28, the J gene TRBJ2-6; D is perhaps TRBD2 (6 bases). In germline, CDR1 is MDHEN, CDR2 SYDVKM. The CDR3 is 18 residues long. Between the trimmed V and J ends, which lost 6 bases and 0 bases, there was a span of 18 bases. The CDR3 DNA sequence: TGTGCCAGCAGAAGAGGAGGGTCCACCCGCTCTGGGGCCAACGTCCTGACTTTC. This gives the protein CASRRGGSTRSGANVLTF.

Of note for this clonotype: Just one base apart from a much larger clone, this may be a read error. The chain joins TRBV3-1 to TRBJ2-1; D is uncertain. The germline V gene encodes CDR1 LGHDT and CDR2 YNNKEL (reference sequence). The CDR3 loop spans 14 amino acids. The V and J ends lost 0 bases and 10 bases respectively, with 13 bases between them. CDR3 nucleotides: TGTGCCAGCAGCCAAGATTCCAGGCCTGGAGAGCAGTTCTTC. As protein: CASSQDSRPGEQFF.

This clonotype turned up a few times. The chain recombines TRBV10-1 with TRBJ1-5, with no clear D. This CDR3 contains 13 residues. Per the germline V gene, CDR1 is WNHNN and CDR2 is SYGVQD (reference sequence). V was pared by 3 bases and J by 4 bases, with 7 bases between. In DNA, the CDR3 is TGCGCCAGCAGTGATAACCTTAATCAGCCCCAGCATTTT. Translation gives CASSDNLNQPQHF.

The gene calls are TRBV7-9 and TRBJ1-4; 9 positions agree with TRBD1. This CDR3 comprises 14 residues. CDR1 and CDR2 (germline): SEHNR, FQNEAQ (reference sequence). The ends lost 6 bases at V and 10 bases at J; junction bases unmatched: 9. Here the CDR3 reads CASRQQGAGGKLFF. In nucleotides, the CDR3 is TGTGCCAGCAGACAACAGGGGGCCGGTGGAAAACTGTTTTTT. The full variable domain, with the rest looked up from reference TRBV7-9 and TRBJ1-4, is DTGVSQNPRHKITKRGQNVTFRCDPISEHNRLYWYRQTLGQGPEFLTYFQNEAQLEKSRLLSDRFSAERPKGSFSTLEIQRTEQGDSAMYLCASRQQGAGGKLFFGSGTQLSVL.

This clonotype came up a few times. CDR3 in amino acids: CASSQDLEGGNQPQHF. The CDR3 bases are TGTGCCAGCAGCCAAGATCTAGAGGGGGGCAATCAGCCCCAGCATTTT. The V call is TRBV4-2, the J call TRBJ1-5; maybe TRBD1 (6 bases). Germline CDR1 reads LGHNA; CDR2 reads YNFKEQ. Trimming removed 0 bases from V and 2 bases from J, with 11 bases in between. This CDR3 is built from 16 residues.

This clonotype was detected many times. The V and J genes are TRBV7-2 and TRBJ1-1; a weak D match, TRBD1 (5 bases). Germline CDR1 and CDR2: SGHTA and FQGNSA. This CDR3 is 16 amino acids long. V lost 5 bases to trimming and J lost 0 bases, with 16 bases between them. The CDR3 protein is CASSPQTGTLNTEAFF. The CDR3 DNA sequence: TGTGCCAGCAGCCCCCAAACCGGGACCTTGAACACTGAAGCTTTCTTT.

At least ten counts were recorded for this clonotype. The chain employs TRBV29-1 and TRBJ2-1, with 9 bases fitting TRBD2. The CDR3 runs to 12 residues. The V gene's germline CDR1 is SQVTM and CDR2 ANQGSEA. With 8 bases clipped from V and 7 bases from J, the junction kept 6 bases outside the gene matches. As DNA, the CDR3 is TGCAGCTGTCTAGCGGGACTGAATGAGCAGTTCTTC. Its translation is CSCLAGLNEQFF.

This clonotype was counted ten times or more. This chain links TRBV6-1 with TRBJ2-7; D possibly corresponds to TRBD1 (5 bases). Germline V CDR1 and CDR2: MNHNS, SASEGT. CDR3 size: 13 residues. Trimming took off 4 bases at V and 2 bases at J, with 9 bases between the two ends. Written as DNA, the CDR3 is TGTGCCAGCAGTGTGACAGATCCCTACGAGCAGTACTTC. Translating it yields CASSVTDPYEQYF.

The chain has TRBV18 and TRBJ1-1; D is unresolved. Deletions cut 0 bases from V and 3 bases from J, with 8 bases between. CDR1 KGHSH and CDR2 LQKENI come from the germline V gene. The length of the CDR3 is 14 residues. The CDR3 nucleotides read TGTGCCAGCTCACCACCTAGCGTGCACACTGAAGCTTTCTTT. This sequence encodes CASSPPSVHTEAFF.

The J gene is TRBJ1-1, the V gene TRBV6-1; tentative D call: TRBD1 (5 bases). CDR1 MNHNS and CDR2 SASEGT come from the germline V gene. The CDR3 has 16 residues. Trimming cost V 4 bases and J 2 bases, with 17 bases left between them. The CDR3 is CASSGSLGRTNTEAFF. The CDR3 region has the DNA TGTGCCAGCAGTGGATCTTTGGGACGTACAAACACTGAAGCTTTCTTT.